This passage covers 25 T cell receptor beta chains from one sample sequenced in a study of T cell changes during pregnancy in multiple sclerosis. Repertoires were generated with immunoSEQ multiplex PCR, while TCRdb's copy carries only in-frame clones and drops some. Of 55,000 to 65,000 clones listed, 85% to 95% are singletons. The specimen comprised peripheral blood, sampled after pregnancy. Source of these receptors: a female donor with multiple sclerosis, enrolled in a pregnancy study.

The J gene is TRBJ2-7, the V gene TRBV18, with 8 nucleotides matching TRBD2. The CDR3 is 17 residues long. Germline trimming cut 4 bases from V and 0 bases from J; bases unmatched to any gene: 11. Germline V gives CDR1 KGHSH, CDR2 LQKENI. CDR3 DNA: TGTGCCAGCTCACGAGGATCGAAGCGGGAGCACTCCTACGAGCAGTACTTC. Amino acid sequence: CASSRGSKREHSYEQYF.

The chain employs TRBV6-6 and TRBJ1-2; a possible D gene is TRBD1 (6 bases). CDR1 and CDR2 (germline): MNHNY, SVGAGI (reference sequence). V lost 2 bases and J 1 base, leaving 8 bases between the germline ends. This CDR3 is 14 amino acids long. CDR3 in DNA: TGTGCCAGCAGTTACCAGGGGAATAACTATGGCTACACCTTC. It translates to CASSYQGNNYGYTF.

The V gene is TRBV7-9, the J gene TRBJ2-4, with 7 positions matching TRBD2. This CDR3 contains 16 residues. Germline V gene lookup returns CDR1 SEHNR and CDR2 FQNEAQ (reference sequence). With V trimmed by 0 bases and J by 3 bases, 5 bases remained unmatched. CDR3 in DNA: TGTGCCAGCAGCTTAGCGGGAGGGCCGGGCAAAAACATTCAGTACTTC. This translates into CASSLAGGPGKNIQYF.

V and J are TRBV14 and TRBJ2-7, with 12 nucleotides matching TRBD1. Trimming at V came to 0 bases and at J to 7 bases, leaving 19 bases not matched to a gene. The CDR3 runs to 20 residues. CDR1 and CDR2 (germline): SGHDN, FVKESK. The CDR3 coding sequence is TGTGCCAGCAGCCAAGATTTTGCCGGGACAGGGGGCCGGAAGATCCAAGAGCAGTACTTC. Encoded protein: CASSQDFAGTGGRKIQEQYF. The entire variable domain, with the rest obtained from reference TRBV14 and TRBJ2-7, is as follows: EAGVTQFPSHSVIEKGQTVTLRCDPISGHDNLYWYRRVMGKEIKFLLHFVKESKQDESGMPNNRFLAERTGGTYSTLKVQPAELEDSGVYFCASSQDFAGTGGRKIQEQYFGPGTRLTVT.

The rearrangement links TRBV29-1 to TRBJ1-3; a weak D match, TRBD1 (5 bases). This CDR3 contains 15 residues. Trimming pared 7 bases from V and 0 bases from J, leaving 16 bases between. The germline V gene encodes CDR1 SQVTM and CDR2 ANQGSEA. In DNA form, the CDR3 reads TGCAGCGCCCTCCGGGGGGACTACTCTGGAAACACCATATATTTT. It codes for CSALRGDYSGNTIYF.

This chain uses TRBV27 with TRBJ2-2; TRBD2 aligns across 7 bases. After removal of 4 bases from V and 8 bases from J, the junction contained 4 bases not matched to a gene. From germline, CDR1 is MNHEY and CDR2 SMNVEV (reference sequence). The CDR3 has 13 amino acids. CDR3 bases: TGTGCCAGCAGTTACCCCGGGAGGGGGGAGCTGTTTTTT. This codes for CASSYPGRGELFF.

To note about this clone: The junction does not match germline at one end; this may be a read error. This chain connects TRBV7-7 to TRBJ2-7; 10 bases fit TRBD2. The CDR3 sequence is 15 residues long. Germline V gives CDR1 SSHAT, CDR2 FNYEAQ (reference sequence). The CDR3 is CASSPGTSASYEQYF. For the CDR3, the DNA is TGTGCTAGCAGCCCCGGGACTAGCGCCTCCTACGAGCAGTACTTC.

The chain couples TRBV14 to TRBJ2-5, with D hard to call. The CDR3 is made up of 15 amino acids. The germline gives CDR1 SGHDN, CDR2 FVKESK. Trimming stripped 4 bases from V and 7 bases from J, with 19 bases between. CDR3 protein: CASSPRISTVGTQYF. The CDR3 DNA follows: TGTGCCAGCAGCCCACGAATCTCGACTGTAGGGACCCAGTACTTC.

V is TRBV18 and J is TRBJ1-1; the D is unclear. V lost 2 bases, J lost 1 base, and 5 bases lay in between. From germline, CDR1 is KGHSH and CDR2 LQKENI. The CDR3 sequence is 13 residues long. CDR3 loop: CASSPTGNTEAFF. The CDR3 DNA follows: TGTGCCAGCTCACCAACGGGGAACACTGAAGCTTTCTTT.

The chain is built from TRBV6-4 and TRBJ2-2, with 10 bases matching TRBD2. V gave up 3 bases and J gave up 3 bases; unmatched junction bases: 4. CDR3 length: 16 amino acids. Germline V gene sequence: CDR1 MRHNA, CDR2 SNTAGT. CDR3: CASSDSGRMDTGELFF. CDR3 bases: TGTGCCAGCAGTGATAGCGGGAGGATGGACACCGGGGAGCTGTTTTTT.

The J gene is TRBJ2-5, the V gene TRBV9, with 13 bases fitting TRBD2. After removal of 0 bases from V and 1 base from J, the junction contained 3 bases not matched to a gene. In germline, CDR1 is SGDLS, CDR2 YYNGEE. CDR3 length: 17 amino acids. Here the CDR3 reads CASSVGGLAGIQETQYF. The CDR3 DNA reads as TGTGCCAGCAGCGTAGGGGGACTAGCGGGAATCCAAGAGACCCAGTACTTC.

The V gene is TRBV6-5, the J gene TRBJ2-2; D perhaps matches TRBD2 (5 bases). Per germline, CDR1 MNHEY and CDR2 SVGAGI. The CDR3 sequence is 15 residues long. The ends were cut back, 0 bases at V and 4 bases at J, with 9 bases in the middle. CDR3: CASSYSAGGTGELFF. For the CDR3, the DNA is TGTGCCAGCAGTTACTCGGCGGGCGGCACCGGGGAGCTGTTTTTT.

The rearrangement links TRBV11-2 to TRBJ1-1; D uncertain. The CDR3 has 13 residues. Germline CDR1 is SGHAT and CDR2 is FQNNGV. V lost 1 base to trimming and J lost 6 bases, with 9 bases between them. CDR3 bases: TGTGCCAGCAGCTTAGTTGTCCATTCTGAAGCTTTCTTT. Residues: CASSLVVHSEAFF.

This rearrangement joins TRBV4-1 to TRBJ2-7, with 7 bases identical to TRBD2. This CDR3 is 15 amino acids long. J gave up 2 bases and V 4 bases, and 8 bases lay outside the gene matches. In germline, CDR1 is MGHRA, CDR2 YSYEKL. As DNA, the CDR3 is TGCGCCAGCAGCCCTCTTGGGGCGGGAGCCTACGAGCAGTACTTC. Its translation: CASSPLGAGAYEQYF.

The DNA for the CDR3 is TGTGCCAGCAGCTTAGTTGGGACTAGCGGGAAGGTAAATGAGCAGTTCTTC. Translation: CASSLVGTSGKVNEQFF. This chain connects TRBV7-2 to TRBJ2-1, with 13 bases matching TRBD2. The CDR3 spans 17 residues. Germline CDR1 and CDR2: SGHTA and FQGNSA. V lost 1 base, J lost 7 bases, and 7 bases stayed unmatched.

This rearrangement joins TRBV4-3 to TRBJ2-7; 7 positions agree with TRBD1. The CDR3 extends over 14 amino acids. Germline V gene data show CDR1 as LGHNA and CDR2 as YSLEER. J lost 4 bases, V lost 4 bases, and 7 bases had no gene match. The CDR3 bases are TGCGCCAGCAGCCTGAGACAGGGTGGATACGAGCAGTACTTC. This codes for CASSLRQGGYEQYF.

The chain has TRBV28 and TRBJ2-2, with TRBD1 identical over 7 bases. Germline CDR1 is MDHEN and CDR2 is SYDVKM. V was pared by 7 bases and J by 2 bases, with 10 bases of the junction left unmatched. The CDR3 covers 16 residues. The CDR3 DNA sequence: TGTGCCAGCATCCAATCCGGGACAGTAAACACCGGGGAGCTGTTTTTT. Encoded protein: CASIQSGTVNTGELFF.

This chain joins TRBV9 and TRBJ2-7, with 8 bases fitting TRBD2. The CDR3 is made up of 15 amino acids. In germline, CDR1 is SGDLS, CDR2 YYNGEE. V shed 4 bases, J shed 9 bases, and the junction held 15 bases outside the gene matches. In DNA form, the CDR3 reads TGTGCCAGCAGCCAGGGACTAGTTGGGGTAGGGGGGCAGTACTTC. As protein: CASSQGLVGVGGQYF.

The chain has TRBV2 and TRBJ2-3; D perhaps matches TRBD2 (6 bases). Germline V lookup: CDR1 SNHLY, CDR2 FYNNEI. This CDR3 region has 13 residues. The V end was cut by 7 bases, the J end by 2 bases, with 10 bases between. The CDR3 region is CASIREITDTQYF. The DNA for the CDR3 is TGTGCCAGCATTCGGGAGATCACAGATACGCAGTATTTT.

This clone was recorded only once. V is TRBV6-1 and J is TRBJ1-2; D is unresolved. The CDR3 extends over 13 amino acids. The germline CDR1 and CDR2 sequences are MNHNS and SASEGT. Between the trimmed V and J ends, which lost 7 bases and 0 bases, there was a span of 9 bases. The CDR3 reads CASTEVTNYGYTF. The CDR3 DNA is TGTGCCAGCACCGAGGTGACTAACTATGGCTACACCTTC.

This rearrangement joins TRBV7-8 to TRBJ2-2, with 13 nucleotides matching TRBD2. Germline V lookup: CDR1 SGHVS, CDR2 FQNEAQ. Germline trimming cut 3 bases from V and 4 bases from J; bases unmatched to any gene: 8. This CDR3 contains 18 residues. Here the CDR3 reads CASSFPLLAGGSTGELFF. For the CDR3, the DNA is TGTGCCAGCAGCTTCCCCTTACTAGCGGGAGGGAGCACCGGGGAGCTGTTTTTT.

The J gene is TRBJ1-3, the V gene TRBV19; D ambiguous. Trimming removed 3 bases at V and 4 bases at J, with 10 bases between. This CDR3 has 14 residues. Germline assignment: CDR1 LNHDA and CDR2 SQIVND (reference sequence). For the CDR3, the DNA is TGTGCCAGTAGTATGGGCGGAGGAGGAAACACCATATATTTT. This sequence encodes CASSMGGGGNTIYF.

V is TRBV6-6 and J is TRBJ1-1, with D perhaps TRBD1 (6 bases). CDR1 is MNHNY, CDR2 SVGAGI, per germline (reference sequence). With 1 base removed from V and 4 bases from J, the gap between germline ends came to 10 bases. The CDR3 loop spans 14 amino acids. The CDR3 DNA sequence: TGTGCCAGCAGTTACTATGGCAGGGGCACTGAAGCTTTCTTT. Residues: CASSYYGRGTEAFF.

V and J are TRBV11-2 and TRBJ2-7; D might be TRBD1 (6 bases). The V end lost 5 bases, the J end lost 5 bases, and 19 bases lay between the germline ends. This CDR3 comprises 15 residues. CDR1 SGHAT and CDR2 FQNNGV come from the germline V gene. The CDR3 coding sequence is TGTGCCAGCAGCCAAGGGGGAATCGGTAGGAACGAGCAGTACTTC. This codes for CASSQGGIGRNEQYF.

The V call is TRBV25-1, the J call TRBJ1-1; D is ambiguous. Germline CDR1 MGHDK, CDR2 SYGVNS. This CDR3 is built from 14 residues. The germline V and J ends were trimmed by 4 bases and 0 bases, with 9 bases remaining between them. CDR3 protein: CASSAGLMNTEAFF. The CDR3 DNA is TGTGCCAGCAGTGCCGGACTAATGAACACTGAAGCTTTCTTT. Full variable domain (rest looked up from reference TRBV25-1 and TRBJ1-1): EADIYQTPRYLVIGTGKKITLECSQTMGHDKMYWYQQDPGMELHLIHYSYGVNSTEKGDLSSESTVSRIRTEHFPLTLESARPSHTSQYLCASSAGLMNTEAFFGQGTRLTVV.